The T cell receptor beta chain under discussion was sequenced for a study of blood T cell repertoires in COVID-19. Per the study methods: Amplifying reference gene primers gave estimates of nucleated cell counts. Assay: immunoSEQ multiplex PCR; the TCRdb copy retains only in-frame clones and omits some. D and trimming were read from the DNA, whereas the V and J calls and clone size are those reported in that table. There are roughly 250,000 clones in the sample; about 89% occur only once, and over 7.5% lies in the top ten. Germline values: CDR1 SGHNT, CDR2 YYREEE (reference sequence). V dropped 0 bases and J dropped 2; count of bases not matched to a gene: 3. The CDR3 contains 16 residues.

The sample was peripheral blood. The receptor was derived from a middle-aged man who had recovered from COVID-19. The rearrangement joins TRBV5-4 to TRBJ2-5, with 11 positions matching TRBD2. CDR3 residues: CASSLGTSGLQETQYF. DNA of the CDR3: TGTGCCAGCAGCTTGGGGACTAGCGGGCTACAAGAGACCCAGTACTTC.